The clone carrying this T cell receptor (beta chain) has at least ten counts. Its antigen is as yet unknown. TCRdb redid the calling of the 5' RACE reads with MiXCR, one entry per CDR3 protein. Among 110,000 or so distinct CDR3 sequences listed, about 7% were seen once. The junction had 1 base not matched to a gene; V was cut back by 3 bases and J by 4 bases. The germline V gene has CDR1 KGHSH and CDR2 LQKENI. The CDR3 length is 14 residues. This entry comes from a study of T cells after yellow fever vaccination. Study-level findings and limits: By day 5 rather than day 15, the secondary response had peaked, though it was weaker. Abundant clonotypes from the bulk population could have been carried over as contaminants into FACS-sorted repertoires. Reappearing after the booster were most of the clones from primary vaccination (around 96% CD4, approximately 88% CD8).

This sequence joins TRBV18 and TRBJ1-4, with TRBD1 identical over 8 bases. This TCR was recovered from a man aged 18 to 35 who received the YFV17D yellow fever vaccine. The sequencing here drew on CD4+ T cells sorted from PBMCs, taken about 41 days after the first yellow fever vaccination. In nucleotides, the CDR3 is TGTGCCAGCTCACCCGACAGGGGTAATGAAAAACTGTTTTTT. Its translation: CASSPDRGNEKLFF.